This entry concerns a single T cell receptor (beta chain). Antigen specificity is unknown. The data derive from a study of cytomegalovirus exposure and HLA in healthy donors. Study-level information: Genotyping showed 70% to 90% of 300 to 450 donors falling in the Caucasian-associated ancestry cluster. Study observations and caveats: Equally common other TCR beta chains were less clonally expanded than HLA-associated ones, a later analysis found. Sequences of the TCR beta chain were said to predict the HLA-A and HLA-B alleles of most subjects accurately.

V shed 0 bases and J 8 bases; nucleotides not matched to a gene: 7. The CDR3 is 16 amino acids. The V gene's germline CDR1 is SGHNT and CDR2 YENEEA. Healthy bone marrow donors made up the cohort. With 60 Vbeta and 13 Jbeta primers, the PCR was carried out. Sequenced by immunoSEQ multiplex PCR; TCRdb stores in-frame clones only, minus some. The repertoire holds 180,000 or so clones, 70% to 80% seen once, with about 1.5% in the top ten. The rearrangement links TRBV11-3 to TRBJ2-1; 10 bases agree with TRBD2. Material for sequencing was PBMCs. The receptor was isolated from a man younger than 35 in good health and CMV-seronegative. This CDR3 reads CASSLEPEREGYEQFF. CDR3 DNA: TGTGCCAGCAGCTTAGAACCGGAGCGGGAGGGCTATGAGCAGTTCTTC.